This TCR beta chain was captured in a study of T cell repertoires in cytomegalovirus infection. The wider study: Matching HLA type, along with CMV infection, was indicated by public TCR beta signatures.

Each CDR3 protein gets one entry after TCRdb re-called the reads with MiXCR. The sample has under 200,000 distinct CDR3 sequences; roughly 9.8% are singletons. With 0 bases clipped from V and 5 bases from J, the junction kept 9 bases outside the gene matches. This CDR3 comprises 16 residues. Germline CDR1 reads MNHEY; CDR2 reads SVGEGT. This clonotype showed up many times. The origin of this receptor is a human donor in good health (CMV status not recorded). Some clones in this sample may be carry-over from other donors' samples. The material sequenced was PBMCs. The J gene is TRBJ2-7, the V gene TRBV6-2 or TRBV6-3; 8 nucleotides line up with TRBD1. The CDR3, as DNA: TGTGCCAGCAGTTACTCGTGGGCAGGGGGCTTGGACGAGCAGTACTTC. This translates into CASSYSWAGGLDEQYF.